This section outlines one T cell receptor (beta chain) sequence together with its context. Its antigen remains unidentified. The sample holds no much larger clone one base away, and base qualities are not on file. This record belongs to a study of a mutant IDH1 vaccine in newly diagnosed glioma (dated by TCRdb to the early 2020s). For context, the study as a whole: The 32 treated patients were roughly 62% male and around 38% female, with a mean age of approximately 38 years. Before enrollment, patients had received standard therapy of radiotherapy alone, temozolomide alone, or radiochemotherapy with temozolomide; most received the combination. Peripheral blood was collected at six visits: V03 (baseline), V05, V07, V10, V12 and V13. Longitudinal TCRB deep sequencing was done for 25 to 30 treated patients, wherever samples were available for exploratory analyses.

Beyond this particular receptor, the publication reports: Immune responses induced by the vaccine were seen in approximately 92% of patients across multiple MHC alleles. According to the authors, sample limitations meant that analyses of patient blood samples could not be reproduced. Changes in the top peripheral T cell clonotypes picked up by TCRB sequencing did not appear to be linked to pseudoprogression. Selection of PBMC samples for TCRB deep sequencing was based on availability.

The library was built by means of the immunoSEQ multiplex PCR assay. Rearranged TCR beta chain sequences were amplified with the hsTCRB Kit following the manufacturer's protocol. An Illumina MiSeq was used to sequence the TCRB libraries. Per the original workflow: The kit vendor's proprietary platform handled demultiplexing, trimming and gene mapping. In its TCRdb copy, this immuneACCESS table keeps in-frame sequences only and misses some clones. Where compared with another copy, unresolved V genes explain less than half of these, and the others have no known cause. V, J and clone size were drawn from that table, and D and trimming were deduced from the DNA. This sample lists roughly 35,000 clones; 70% to 90% were detected once. The ten largest account for 4.8% of the sample. The time point label, as the study defines it: baseline, week 1 (first vaccination visit). The sample's treatment or condition label, in plain terms: pre-vaccination baseline after standard-of-care therapy. The donors had newly diagnosed IDH1-mutant astrocytomas of WHO grade 3 or 4 that showed loss of nuclear ATRX. The samples were drawn from NOA16, a multicentre, single-arm, open-label phase I trial in Germany that tested a mutant IDH1 peptide vaccine in humans for the first time. For immunogenicity testing, the blood drawn at visit V03 was used as the baseline sample. Genomic DNA for TCRB sequencing was isolated from EDTA blood with the DNeasy Blood and Tissue Kit.

The TCR originated in a woman between 35 and 50 years old with glioma. Sequencing was performed on PBMCs, taken from a glioma patient treated with radiotherapy, temozolomide or both.

CDR3 loop: CASSERTSGGSRETQYF. The DNA reads TGTGCCAGCAGTGAGCGCACTAGCGGGGGAAGTAGAGAGACCCAGTACTTC. This chain joins TRBV2 to TRBJ2-5; TRBD2 agrees with 11 junctional bases. The CDR3 has 17 amino acids, counting the end cysteine and phenylalanine. Only the CDR3 DNA stays, 51 bases, in frame from base 1. V trim: 3 bases; J trim: 4 bases; unmatched bases: 10. As encoded in the germline V gene, CDR1 is SNHLY while CDR2 is FYNNEI.